This TCR beta chain was sequenced for a study of graft-versus-host responses after intestinal transplantation. Overall study: Every recipient underwent anti-thymocyte globulin induction, then tacrolimus and steroids for three to four years.

General observations from the study: Peak circulating GvH clone levels were associated with early post-transplant HvG declines. There were GvH clones found in recipient marrow, and some of them appeared first in ileum or blood.

This CDR3 is 12 amino acids long. Germline V lookup: CDR1 MNHEY, CDR2 SVGAGI. Deletions cut 8 bases from V and 7 bases from J, with 14 bases between. Using immunoSEQ multiplex PCR, the repertoire was profiled, and TCRdb retains in-frame clones only, with some absent. The sample lists about 85,000 clones, around 90% occurring once. A remark on this clone: Its antigen is not known.

The source of this sequence is a human donor who was the organ donor for an intestinal transplant. This rearrangement joins TRBV6-5 to TRBJ1-2; D uncertain. This material consisted of unstimulated CD8+ T cells sorted from spleen or lymph node cells, taken before transplant. The CDR3, as DNA: TGTGCCAGCGGACCCGGGTACGGTGGCTACACCTTC. This encodes CASGPGYGGYTF.